A selection of T cell receptor beta chains follows, all from one sample in a study of early T cells in non-severe SARS-CoV-2 infection. MiXCR, run by TCRdb on the 5' RACE reads, gives a single entry per CDR3 protein. Of about 59,000 distinct CDR3 sequences in the sample, about 13% were seen once. The sample in question was whole blood, obtained at baseline. These receptors all stem from an adult who was a healthcare worker with PCR-confirmed SARS-CoV-2 infection or an uninfected control (not recorded which). The CDR3 runs from the conserved cysteine through the conserved F or W. Fields, in order: CDR3 length, J gene, D gene, clone size, V gene, CDR3 DNA, CDR3 protein. The D gene is left open where the match is weak. Size values are once, few and many counts, or a class for expanded clones, and some rows have none.

>15|TRBJ2-7|TRBD2|.|TRBV20-1
TGCAGTGCTAGAGTGCGGGGAGCGGGGCGCTACGAGCAGTACTTC
CSARVRGAGRYEQYF
>14|TRBJ2-2|.|few|TRBV6-4
TGTGCCAGCAGTGACTCGACGGGGGCCGGGGAGCTGTTTTTT
CASSDSTGAGELFF
>13|TRBJ2-5|.|many|TRBV12-3/TRBV12-4
TGTGCCAGCACCCTCGACAGGCCAGAGACCCAGTACTTC
CASTLDRPETQYF
>16|TRBJ1-2|.|few|TRBV7-9
TGTGCCAGCAACCCCCGCACGGACAGTCATAACTATGGCTACACCTTC
CASNPRTDSHNYGYTF
>14|TRBJ2-5|TRBD1|.|TRBV7-9
TGTGCCAGCAGGCAGGGGGCGAGCCAAGAGACCCAGTACTTC
CASRQGASQETQYF
>16|TRBJ1-5|.|many|TRBV5-5
TGTGCCAGCAGCTTGAACCTTTTAGCTTCCCCGCAGCCCCAGCATTTT
CASSLNLLASPQPQHF
>14|TRBJ2-7|.|.|TRBV11-2
TGTGCCAGCAGCCCACCACAGGGCTCCTACGAGCAGTACTTC
CASSPPQGSYEQYF
>16|TRBJ2-2|.|.|TRBV11-2
TGTGCCAGCAGCTTTGGGATCTTTTCTAACACCGGGGAGCTGTTTTTT
CASSFGIFSNTGELFF
>15|TRBJ2-5|.|many|TRBV19
TGTGCCAGTAGTATAGAGGGGGCGACCGGGGAGACCCAGTACTTC
CASSIEGATGETQYF
>14|TRBJ2-7|TRBD1|few|TRBV4-1
TGCGCCAGCAGCGTGGGGACAGGCTACGTCGAGCAGTACTTC
CASSVGTGYVEQYF
>15|TRBJ1-1|.|few|TRBV7-9
TGTGCCAGCAGCTTCATCAGGGGAGGGAGTACTGAAGCTTTCTTT
CASSFIRGGSTEAFF
>14|TRBJ2-7|.|many|TRBV5-1
TGCGCCAGCAGTATGAACAGGGTTCTGTACGAGCAGTACTTC
CASSMNRVLYEQYF
>13|TRBJ2-7|.|many|TRBV6-1
TGTGCCAGCACCTTCTCAGGGACCTACGAGCAGTACTTC
CASTFSGTYEQYF
>13|TRBJ2-7|.|many|TRBV3-1
TGTGCCAGCAGCCTGCAGAGGTCCTACGAGCAGTACTTC
CASSLQRSYEQYF
>16|TRBJ2-1|TRBD1|few|TRBV6-5
TGTGCCAGCAGGCGACAGGGTATAAGCTCCTACAATGAGCAGTTCTTC
CASRRQGISSYNEQFF
>14|TRBJ2-2|.|.|TRBV7-9
TGTGCCAGCAGCGATATATTGAACACCGGGGAGCTGTTTTTT
CASSDILNTGELFF
>14|TRBJ2-7|TRBD1|.|TRBV28
TGTGCCAGTTTCCCCGGGACAGGAACCTACGAGCAGTACTTC
CASFPGTGTYEQYF
>12|TRBJ2-1|.|.|TRBV20-1
TGCAGTGCTGGGGGGCCACACAATGAGCAGTTCTTC
CSAGGPHNEQFF
>14|TRBJ2-5|.|many|TRBV12-3/TRBV12-4
TGTGCCAGCAGTTTACGACAGGGAGGGGAGACCCAGTACTTC
CASSLRQGGETQYF
>16|TRBJ2-7|.|once|TRBV6-2/TRBV6-3
TGTGCCAGCAGCCTTCACGGTCGCCCTCCCTCCTACGAGCAGTACTTC
CASSLHGRPPSYEQYF
>16|TRBJ2-2|TRBD2|many|TRBV7-2
TGTGCCAGCAGAACGGGTGGGAGGGCGAGCTCCGGGGAGCTGTTTTTT
CASRTGGRASSGELFF
>14|TRBJ2-5|.|.|TRBV29-1
TGCAGCGTTGGGGGGGCCAAGACCCAAGAGACCCAGTACTTC
CSVGGAKTQETQYF
>13|TRBJ1-2|.|.|TRBV29-1
TGCAGCGTTGAAGCTGAGGGGGACTATGGCTACACCTTC
CSVEAEGDYGYTF
>13|TRBJ2-1|.|few|TRBV5-1
TGCGCCAGCAGACGAGACGGATACAATGAGCAGTTCTTC
CASRRDGYNEQFF
>16|TRBJ2-2|TRBD1|.|TRBV7-2
TGTGCCAGCAGCCGACGGACAGGGACGAACACCGGGGAGCTGTTTTTT
CASSRRTGTNTGELFF
>12|TRBJ2-3|.|many|TRBV29-1
TGCAGCGTTGAGACTAGCACAGATACGCAGTATTTT
CSVETSTDTQYF
>15|TRBJ1-2|.|.|TRBV19
TGTGCCAGTAGTCTCTACCGAAACAGTGTCACCGGCTACACCTTC
CASSLYRNSVTGYTF
>13|TRBJ1-2|TRBD1|few|TRBV13
TGTGCCAGCTCCACTAGGACAGGCTATGGCTACACCTTC
CASSTRTGYGYTF
>13|TRBJ2-1|.|few|TRBV19
TGTGCCAGTAGTGACGGGCCGGGCAATGAGCAGTTCTTC
CASSDGPGNEQFF
>11|TRBJ2-5|.|many|TRBV7-3
TGTGCCAGCAGCTCCCAAGAGACCCAGTACTTC
CASSSQETQYF
>16|TRBJ2-3|TRBD2|few|TRBV10-1
TGCGCCAGCAGTGCGACTAGCGGGGCTAGCACAGATACGCAGTATTTT
CASSATSGASTDTQYF
>13|TRBJ2-7|.|many|TRBV5-1
TGCGCCAGCAGCGCCGGATTTTCAGGCGAGCAGTACTTC
CASSAGFSGEQYF
>16|TRBJ2-4|.|few|TRBV10-2
TGCGCCAGCAGTGAGATGGGGCGCCGGGGCAAAAACATTCAGTACTTC
CASSEMGRRGKNIQYF
>15|TRBJ2-1|TRBD1|few|TRBV5-1
TGCGCCAGCAGCTCGGGACAGGGGGCAAACAATGAGCAGTTCTTC
CASSSGQGANNEQFF
>15|TRBJ2-5|.|few|TRBV7-7
TGTGCTAGCAGCTTAGTACCGGGACTCTCAGAGACCCAGTACTTC
CASSLVPGLSETQYF
>13|TRBJ2-7|.|few|TRBV27
TGTGCCAGCAGTTTTACGGGGCCCTGGGAGCAGTACTTC
CASSFTGPWEQYF
>13|TRBJ2-1|TRBD2|.|TRBV29-1
TGCAGCGTTGAAGGGCAGGGAGGGAATGAGCAGTTCTTC
CSVEGQGGNEQFF